One sample yielded the 8 T cell receptor beta chains listed below, sequenced in a study of Graves' ophthalmopathy and Graves' hyperthyroidism. Beta-chain TCR CDR3 regions were amplified from RNA transcripts. Investigators did first-round RT-PCR with HTBI primers, then second-round multiplex PCR. MiXCR, run by TCRdb on the multiplex PCR reads, gives a single entry per CDR3 protein. The table records about 660,000 distinct CDR3 sequences, roughly two fifths of them present only once. The sequenced sample consisted of peripheral blood. These receptor sequences come from an adult man with Graves' ophthalmopathy.

The V gene is TRBV9, the J gene TRBJ1-2; 11 nucleotides agree with TRBD1. The CDR3 is 16 residues long. The V gene end was trimmed by 6 bases and the J gene end by 3 bases; junction bases not matched to a gene: 10. CDR1 is SGDLS and CDR2 is YYNGEE in the germline V gene. CDR3 loop: CASNGPGQGAYYGYTF. The CDR3 region has the DNA TGTGCCAGCAACGGGCCCGGACAGGGGGCCTACTATGGCTACACCTTC.

The CDR3 is CAIRGASGYTF. CDR3 bases: TGTGCCATCAGGGGGGCCTCTGGCTACACCTTC. The chain uses TRBV10-3 and TRBJ1-2, with TRBD1 as a possible D gene (6 bases). The ends were cut back, 6 bases at V and 7 bases at J, with 9 bases in the middle. Germline CDR1 and CDR2: ENHRY and SYGVKD. This CDR3 comprises 11 residues.

This clonotype was seen many times. The V and J genes are TRBV19 and TRBJ1-2, with no clear D. Trimming cost V 2 bases and J 7 bases, with 11 bases left between them. The length of the CDR3 is 13 residues. Germline CDR1 LNHDA, CDR2 SQIVND (reference sequence). The chain's CDR3 is CASSIKGRSGYTF. The CDR3 nucleotides are TGTGCCAGTAGTATAAAGGGTAGGAGTGGCTACACCTTC. Full variable domain (outside the CDR3, taken from reference TRBV19 and TRBJ1-2): DGGITQSPKYLFRKEGQNVTLSCEQNLNHDAMYWYRQDPGQGLRLIYYSQIVNDFQKGDIAEGYSVSREKKESFPLTVTSAQKNPTAFYLCASSIKGRSGYTFGSGTRLTVV.

This clonotype has more than one count but fewer than ten. J is TRBJ2-1 and V is TRBV24-1; TRBD2 might be the D (6 bases). V was cut by 4 bases and J by 6 bases, with 12 bases left in between. Germline values: CDR1 KGHDR, CDR2 SFDVKD. The CDR3 is 14 residues long. CDR3 amino acids: CATSEPGLTNEQFF. CDR3 coding DNA: TGTGCCACCAGTGAGCCGGGACTGACCAATGAGCAGTTCTTC.

Ten or more counts support this clonotype. The J gene is TRBJ1-1, the V gene TRBV7-9; D possibly corresponds to TRBD1 (6 bases). Germline lookup yields CDR1 SEHNR and CDR2 FQNEAQ (reference sequence). V shed 5 bases and J shed 3 bases, with 10 bases lying between them. The CDR3 sequence is 13 residues long. DNA of the CDR3: TGTGCCAGCAGCCCCGGGGGCTACACTGAAGCTTTCTTT. This translates into CASSPGGYTEAFF.

The V gene is TRBV4-2, the J gene TRBJ2-7, with 12 bases identical to TRBD2. This CDR3 comprises 16 residues. The germline V gene encodes CDR1 LGHNA and CDR2 YNFKEQ. The ends lost 0 bases at V and 0 bases at J; junction bases unmatched: 0. CDR3 in DNA: TGTGCCAGCAGCCAAGAGACTAGCGGGAGCTCCTACGAGCAGTACTTC. Residues: CASSQETSGSSYEQYF.

This clonotype was seen repeatedly, ten times or more. V usage is TRBV7-3 and J usage is TRBJ2-6, with D unclear. This CDR3 has 16 amino acids. The V end lost 2 bases, the J end lost 4 bases, and 12 bases lay between the germline ends. CDR1 SGHTA and CDR2 FQGTGA come from the germline V gene. This CDR3 is CASSLGTGLGANVLTF. CDR3 bases: TGTGCCAGCAGCTTAGGAACTGGGCTCGGGGCCAACGTCCTGACTTTC. Supplemented by reference TRBV7-3 and TRBJ2-6, the full variable domain reads GAGVSQTPSNKVTEKGKYVELRCDPISGHTALYWYRQSLGQGPEFLIYFQGTGAADDSGLPNDRFFAVRPEGSVSTLKIQRTERGDSAVYLCASSLGTGLGANVLTFGAGSRLTVL.

The chain is built from TRBV25-1 and TRBJ2-3; 7 bases match TRBD1. CDR3 length: 14 amino acids. The trim removed 6 bases at V and 2 bases at J, leaving 5 bases unmatched. CDR1 MGHDK and CDR2 SYGVNS come from the germline V gene. CDR3: CASSRQGSTDTQYF. The CDR3 nucleotides are TGTGCCAGCAGCCGACAGGGATCCACAGATACGCAGTATTTT.